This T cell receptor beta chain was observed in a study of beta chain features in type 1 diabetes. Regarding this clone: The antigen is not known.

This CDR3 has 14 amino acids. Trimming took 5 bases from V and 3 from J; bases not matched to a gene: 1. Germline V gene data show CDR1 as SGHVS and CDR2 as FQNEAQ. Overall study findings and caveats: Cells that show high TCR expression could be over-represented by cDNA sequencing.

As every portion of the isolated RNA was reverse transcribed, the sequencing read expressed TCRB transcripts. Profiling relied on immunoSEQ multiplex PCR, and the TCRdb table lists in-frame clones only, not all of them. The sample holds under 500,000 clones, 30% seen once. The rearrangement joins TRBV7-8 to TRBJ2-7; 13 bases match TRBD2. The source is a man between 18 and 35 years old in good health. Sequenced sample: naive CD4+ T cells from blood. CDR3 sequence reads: CASSRTSGSYEQYF. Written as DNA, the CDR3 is TGTGCCAGCAGCAGGACTAGCGGGAGCTACGAGCAGTACTTC.